The 10 T cell receptor beta chains given below trace back to one sample, sequenced in a study of vaccination effects on CD4 cells after COVID-19. The antigens these receptors bind are not known. Sequencing followed a ViraFEST assay step that expanded antigen-specific CD4+ T cells with viral peptide pools. Once cultured for 10 days, the cells underwent separation to obtain CD4+ T cells. Subjects were given two BNT162b2 or mRNA-1273 vaccine doses. TCRdb's table, derived via immunoSEQ multiplex PCR, lists solely in-frame clones and lacks some. The data hold roughly 59,000 clones, with roughly 80% observed a single time. The source was CD4+ T cells from PBMCs cultured with HCoV-OC43 spike peptides, collected after COVID-19 vaccination. Subset meaning: HCoV-OC43 spike overlapping peptide pool stimulation. The receptors originated from a human donor who received a COVID-19 vaccine.

This clone was counted between two and nine times. Written as DNA, the CDR3 is TGCGCCAGCAGCCAACCCGGGACTACCTATGGCTACACCTTC. Its protein is CASSQPGTTYGYTF. This sequence joins TRBV4-1 and TRBJ1-2, with D maybe TRBD1 (5 bases). CDR3 length: 14 amino acids. Per the germline V gene, CDR1 is MGHRA and CDR2 is YSYEKL. V lost 2 bases to trimming and J lost 4 bases, with 11 bases between them.

The J gene is TRBJ1-6, the V gene TRBV6-5; no reliable D call. Trimming took 4 bases from V and 11 from J, leaving 18 bases between them. CDR1 and CDR2 (germline): MNHEY, SVGAGI. The CDR3 is 15 amino acids. This chain's CDR3 is CASSSLYRAGTPLHF. The CDR3 DNA reads as TGTGCCAGCAGTTCCCTCTACCGAGCCGGGACACCCCTCCACTTT.

This chain connects TRBV7-9 to TRBJ1-6; D remains ambiguous. With 7 bases removed from V and 9 bases from J, the gap between germline ends came to 16 bases. The CDR3 has 14 residues. Germline V lookup: CDR1 SEHNR, CDR2 FQNEAQ (reference sequence). The CDR3 reads CASTPDTAGSPLHF. DNA of the CDR3: TGTGCCAGCACACCCGACACCGCGGGTTCACCCCTCCACTTT.

The CDR3, as DNA: TGTGCCAGCAGTTTCATCGGGACGGTAAATCAGCCCCAGCATTTT. Its protein product is CASSFIGTVNQPQHF. The chain couples TRBV6-5 to TRBJ1-5; tentatively, D is TRBD1 (5 bases). Trimming left V 4 bases short and J 4 bases short, with 14 bases between. Germline V gives CDR1 MNHEY, CDR2 SVGAGI. The CDR3 extends over 15 amino acids.

The chain has TRBV7-8 and TRBJ2-7; a possible D gene is TRBD1 (5 bases). CDR3 length: 14 amino acids. Trimming stripped 2 bases from V and 5 bases from J, with 13 bases between. From germline, CDR1 is SGHVS and CDR2 FQNEAQ. The CDR3 nucleotides read TGTGCCAGCAGCTTATTAACAGGTCCCCACGAGCAGTACGTC. Its protein product is CASSLLTGPHEQYV.

V usage is TRBV11-3 and J usage is TRBJ1-6; no reliable D call. V was cut by 5 bases and J by 8 bases, with 10 bases left in between. This CDR3 is 13 amino acids long. In germline, CDR1 is SGHNT, CDR2 YENEEA. The CDR3 sequence: CASSILRDSPLHF. The CDR3 DNA follows: TGTGCCAGCAGCATTCTAAGGGATTCACCCCTCCACTTT.

In this sample, this clone turned up a few times. V usage is TRBV30 and J usage is TRBJ2-5; D tentatively reads TRBD1 or TRBD2 (5 bases each). The V end was cut by 4 bases, the J end by 7 bases, with 22 bases between. Germline V gene data show CDR1 as GTSNPN and CDR2 as SVGIG (reference sequence). The CDR3 length is 15 residues. The DNA for the CDR3 is TGTGCCTGGATAAGATCGGGACCACGGTTGGGGACCCAGTACTTC. Its protein is CAWIRSGPRLGTQYF.

This sequence joins TRBV28 and TRBJ2-3; D perhaps matches TRBD1 (6 bases). The CDR3 contains 14 residues. Trimming shortened V by 10 bases and J by 8 bases, and 22 bases separated the two germline ends. CDR1 is MDHEN and CDR2 is SYDVKM in the germline V gene. CDR3 sequence: CATGERGTLLTQYF. The CDR3 DNA reads as TGTGCCACAGGGGAGAGGGGGACACTTCTTACGCAGTATTTT.

V usage is TRBV21-1 and J usage is TRBJ1-3. TRBV21-1 is a recognized pseudogene. CDR3 length: 12 amino acids. CDR3 amino acids: CASRSSGNTIYF. In DNA form, the CDR3 reads TGTGCCAGCCGAAGCTCTGGAAACACCATATATTTT.

The CDR3 bases are TGTGCCAGCTCACTGGGAACGGACATCACGGGTGAAGCTTTCTTT. Translated, it gives CASSLGTDITGEAFF. The chain combines TRBV18 with TRBJ1-1, with D maybe TRBD1 (5 bases). Deletions cut 4 bases from V and 7 bases from J, with 19 bases between. Germline V CDR1 and CDR2: KGHSH, LQKENI. This CDR3 has 15 residues.